The 5 T cell receptor beta chains reported below all come from one sample, sequenced in a study of CD8+CD57+ T cells in acquired aplastic anemia. Genomic DNA, the template, was used for profiling of the TCR beta VDJ and CDR3. One entry per CDR3 protein, called by TCRdb with MiXCR from the reads. There are some 140,000 distinct CDR3 sequences in the sample; around two fifths occur only once, and roughly 8.1% lies in the top ten. The sample comprised sorted CD4+, CD8+, or CD8+CD57+ T cells (not recorded which) from PBMCs. The receptors originated from a human donor in good health, serving as a control.

V and J are TRBV15 and TRBJ2-3; 10 nucleotides match TRBD2. V was pared by 5 bases and J by 5 bases, with 7 bases of the junction left unmatched. Germline CDR1 LNHNV, CDR2 YYDKDF (reference sequence). The CDR3 runs to 15 residues. The CDR3 DNA reads TGTGCCACCAGCCTAACTAGCGGGGACTTAGATACGCAGTATTTT. Amino acid sequence: CATSLTSGDLDTQYF.

Note on this clonotype: A much larger clone differs from this one at a single base, so this may be a read error. The chain recombines TRBV2 with TRBJ1-1; D is unclear. CDR3 size: 13 residues. V lost 5 bases, J lost 1 base, and 8 bases lay in between. CDR1 and CDR2 (germline): SNHLY, FYNNEI. The CDR3 coding sequence is TGTGCCAGCAGTTACTGGGGGAACACTGAAGCTTTCTTT. It is translated as CASSYWGNTEAFF.

For this clonotype: No conserved phenylalanine or tryptophan is present at the end of the CDR3, so a read error is the likely explanation. The chain recombines TRBV24-1 with TRBJ2-3, with D possibly TRBD2 on 7 matching bases. Trimming took off 12 bases at V and 1 base at J, with 13 bases between the two ends. Per the germline V gene, CDR1 is KGHDR and CDR2 is SFDVKD. This CDR3 is built from 13 residues. Here the CDR3 reads CAAGGRGTDTQYL. CDR3 coding DNA: TGTGCCGCCGGGGGGCGCGGCACAGATACGCAGTATCTT.

The V call is TRBV11-1, the J call TRBJ1-3; 7 positions match TRBD1. The germline V gene has CDR1 SGHAT and CDR2 FQDESV (reference sequence). This CDR3 has 17 residues. J gave up 0 bases and V 3 bases, and 8 bases lay outside the gene matches. The CDR3 DNA is TGTGCCAGCAGCTTTTCGACAGGGATAAGCTCTGGAAACACCATATATTTT. It encodes CASSFSTGISSGNTIYF.

This sequence joins TRBV25-1 and TRBJ1-4; the D is unclear. The V gene's germline CDR1 is MGHDK and CDR2 SYGVNS. The V end lost 0 bases, the J end lost 0 bases, and 11 bases lay between the germline ends. The length of the CDR3 is 17 residues. CDR3 in amino acids: CASSEYQSLATNEKLFF. CDR3 bases: TGTGCCAGCAGTGAATACCAATCTCTAGCAACTAATGAAAAACTGTTTTTT.